The present T cell receptor beta chain was sequenced within a study of blood T cell repertoires in COVID-19. Looking at the study overall: T cells, B-cell-depleted T cells, or PBMCs provided the cDNA or gDNA that served as material.

This CDR3 contains 15 residues. The J segment lost 2 bases and the V segment lost 6 bases, leaving 9 bases of the junction unmatched. Germline V lookup: CDR1 ENHRY, CDR2 SYGVKD. Original handling: From reference gene primer amplification, estimates of nucleated cell counts were derived. Produced via immunoSEQ multiplex PCR; TCRdb's table is partial and in-frame only. Clonal size and the V and J genes are those of that table, whereas D and trimming came from the DNA. Counted here are 150,000 to 200,000 clones, over 65% occurring once; the ten biggest clones make up roughly 7.5%. This sequence was found in a man in his sixties with acute or convalescent COVID-19. Specimen: peripheral blood. The gene calls are TRBV10-3 and TRBJ1-1; TRBD1 matches at 7 bases. CDR3: CAIRGGQRLNTEAFF. The CDR3 bases are TGTGCCATCAGGGGGGGACAGAGGCTAAACACTGAAGCTTTCTTT.